This TCR beta chain is from a study of breast tumors, draining lymph nodes, adjacent tissues. Study outcomes and limitations: Tumor and nontumor repertoires were significantly more similar in luminal-like than in basal-like breast cancer.

The germline gives CDR1 SGHTA, CDR2 FQGTGA. CDR3 size: 18 residues. V gave up 5 bases and J gave up 6 bases; unmatched junction bases: 10. TCRdb reprocessed the multiplex PCR reads via MiXCR and lists one record per CDR3 protein. The sample carries 17,000 or so distinct CDR3 sequences, roughly 60% recorded once. Comment on this clonotype: Antigen specificity is unknown.

The TCR comes from a female donor with breast cancer. Some clones in this sample may be carry-over from other donors' samples. Sequencing was performed on tumor-adjacent breast tissue. The rearrangement uses TRBV7-3 and TRBJ2-2; 15 bases match TRBD2. The CDR3 DNA is TGTGCCAGCAGCAATGGACTAGCGGGAGGGTTAATATCCGGGGAGCTGTTTTTT. It encodes CASSNGLAGGLISGELFF.